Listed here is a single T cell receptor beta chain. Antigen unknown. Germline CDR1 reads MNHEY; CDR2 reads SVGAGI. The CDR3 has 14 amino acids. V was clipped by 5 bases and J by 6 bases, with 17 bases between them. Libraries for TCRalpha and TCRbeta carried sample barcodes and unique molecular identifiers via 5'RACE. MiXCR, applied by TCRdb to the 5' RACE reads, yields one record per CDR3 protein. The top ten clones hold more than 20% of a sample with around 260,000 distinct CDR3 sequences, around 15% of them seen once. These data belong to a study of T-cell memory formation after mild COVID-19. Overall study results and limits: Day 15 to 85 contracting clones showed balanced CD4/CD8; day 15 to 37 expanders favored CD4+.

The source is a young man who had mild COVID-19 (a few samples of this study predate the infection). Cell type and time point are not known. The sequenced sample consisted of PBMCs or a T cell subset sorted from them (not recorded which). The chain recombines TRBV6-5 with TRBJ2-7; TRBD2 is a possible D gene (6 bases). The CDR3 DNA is TGTGCCAGCAGTAGGAGGGGCCGTCCCGGCGAGCAGTACGTC. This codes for CASSRRGRPGEQYV.